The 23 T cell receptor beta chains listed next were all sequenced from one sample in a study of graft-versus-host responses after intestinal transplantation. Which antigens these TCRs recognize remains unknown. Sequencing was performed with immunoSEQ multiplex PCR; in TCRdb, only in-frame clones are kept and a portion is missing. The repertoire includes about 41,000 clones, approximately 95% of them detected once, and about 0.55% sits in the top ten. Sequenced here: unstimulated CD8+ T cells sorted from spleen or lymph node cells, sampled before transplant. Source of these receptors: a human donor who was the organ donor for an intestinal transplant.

The CDR3: CASSSTPGQGYGLGYTF. The DNA for the CDR3 is TGTGCCAGCAGCTCGACGCCGGGACAGGGATATGGGTTGGGCTACACCTTC. The chain recombines TRBV7-9 with TRBJ1-2; 9 bases fit TRBD1. V lost 4 bases and J lost 8; bases outside the gene matches: 17. Germline V gene sequence: CDR1 SEHNR, CDR2 FQNEAQ (reference sequence). The CDR3 sequence is 17 residues long.

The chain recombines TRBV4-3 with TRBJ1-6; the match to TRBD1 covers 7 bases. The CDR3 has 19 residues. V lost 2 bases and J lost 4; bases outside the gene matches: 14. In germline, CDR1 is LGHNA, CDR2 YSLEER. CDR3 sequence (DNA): TGCGCCAGCAGCCAAACCCCGAATAGGGGGCGTTGGTATAATTCACCCCTCCACTTT. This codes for CASSQTPNRGRWYNSPLHF.

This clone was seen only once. The CDR3 DNA sequence: TGTGCCAGAAACAGCCGGGACTCGAGCACAGATACGCAGTATTTT. Its protein product is CARNSRDSSTDTQYF. The chain couples TRBV5-4 to TRBJ2-3; D may be TRBD2 (6 bases). In germline, CDR1 is SGHNT, CDR2 YYREEE (reference sequence). Deletions cut 8 bases from V and 0 bases from J, with 16 bases between. The CDR3 length is 15 residues.

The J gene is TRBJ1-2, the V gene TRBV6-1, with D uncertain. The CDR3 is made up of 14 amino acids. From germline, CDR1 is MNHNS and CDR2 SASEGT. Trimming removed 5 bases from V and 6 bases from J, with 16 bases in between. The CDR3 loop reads CASSLMDGGNGYTF. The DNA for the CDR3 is TGTGCCAGCAGTTTAATGGACGGAGGAAATGGCTACACCTTC.

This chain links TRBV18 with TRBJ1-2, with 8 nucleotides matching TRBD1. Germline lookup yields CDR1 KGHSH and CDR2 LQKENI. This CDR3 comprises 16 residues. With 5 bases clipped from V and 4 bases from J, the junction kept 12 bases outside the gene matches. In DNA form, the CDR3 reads TGTGCCAGCTCAATGGACAGGGTGCTTCATCCCTATGGCTACACCTTC. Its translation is CASSMDRVLHPYGYTF.

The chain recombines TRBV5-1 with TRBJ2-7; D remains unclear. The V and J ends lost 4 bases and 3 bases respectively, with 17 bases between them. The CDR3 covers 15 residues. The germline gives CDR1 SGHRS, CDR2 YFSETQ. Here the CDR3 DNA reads TGCGCCAGCAGCCTCTCGTCTGGGGTGGGCTACGAGCAGTACTTC. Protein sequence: CASSLSSGVGYEQYF. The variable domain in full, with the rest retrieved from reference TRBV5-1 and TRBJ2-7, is KAGVTQTPRYLIKTRGQQVTLSCSPISGHRSVSWYQQTPGQGLQFLFEYFSETQRNKGNFPGRFSGRQFSNSRSEMNVSTLELGDSALYLCASSLSSGVGYEQYFGPGTRLTVT.

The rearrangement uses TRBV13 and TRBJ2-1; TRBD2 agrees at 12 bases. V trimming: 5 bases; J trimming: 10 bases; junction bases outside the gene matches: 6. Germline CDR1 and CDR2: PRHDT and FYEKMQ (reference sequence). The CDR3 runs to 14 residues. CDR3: CASSLLAGGGEQFF. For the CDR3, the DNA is TGTGCCAGCAGCCTACTAGCGGGGGGCGGGGAGCAGTTCTTC.

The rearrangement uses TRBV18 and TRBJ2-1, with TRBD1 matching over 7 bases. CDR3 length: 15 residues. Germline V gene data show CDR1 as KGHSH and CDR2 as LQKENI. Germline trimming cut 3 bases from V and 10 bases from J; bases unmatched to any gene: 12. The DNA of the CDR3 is TGTGCCAGCTCACCTCTCTCCACACAGGGGATCGAGCAGTTCTTC. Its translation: CASSPLSTQGIEQFF.

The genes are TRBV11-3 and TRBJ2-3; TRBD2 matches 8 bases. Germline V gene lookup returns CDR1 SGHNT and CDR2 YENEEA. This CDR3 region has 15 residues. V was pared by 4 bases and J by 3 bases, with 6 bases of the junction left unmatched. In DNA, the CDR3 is TGTGCCAGCAGCTCCCGACGGGGGGGAACAGATACGCAGTATTTT. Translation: CASSSRRGGTDTQYF. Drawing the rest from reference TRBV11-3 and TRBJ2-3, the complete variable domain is EAGVVQSPRYKIIEKKQPVAFWCNPISGHNTLYWYLQNLGQGPELLIRYENEEAVDDSQLPKDRFSAERLKGVDSTLKIQPAELGDSAVYLCASSSRRGGTDTQYFGPGTRLTVL.

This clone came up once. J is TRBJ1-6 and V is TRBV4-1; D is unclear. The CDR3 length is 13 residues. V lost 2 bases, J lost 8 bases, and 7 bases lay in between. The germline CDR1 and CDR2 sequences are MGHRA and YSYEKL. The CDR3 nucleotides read TGCGCCAGCAGCCAACCGGGGTATTCACCCCTCCACTTT. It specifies CASSQPGYSPLHF.

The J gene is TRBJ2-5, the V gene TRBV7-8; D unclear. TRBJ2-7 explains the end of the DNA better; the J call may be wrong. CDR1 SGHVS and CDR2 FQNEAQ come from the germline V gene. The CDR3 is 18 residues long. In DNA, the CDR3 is TGTGCCAGCAGCTTAGCTAGGCTAAGAACACCCGGCTCCTACGAGCAGTACTTC. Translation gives CASSLARLRTPGSYEQYF.

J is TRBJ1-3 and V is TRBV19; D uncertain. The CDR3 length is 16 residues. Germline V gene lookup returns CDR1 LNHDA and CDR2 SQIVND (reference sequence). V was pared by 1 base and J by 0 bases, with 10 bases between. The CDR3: CASSIAGFSSGNTIYF. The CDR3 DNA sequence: TGTGCCAGTAGTATAGCGGGGTTCAGCTCTGGAAACACCATATATTTT.

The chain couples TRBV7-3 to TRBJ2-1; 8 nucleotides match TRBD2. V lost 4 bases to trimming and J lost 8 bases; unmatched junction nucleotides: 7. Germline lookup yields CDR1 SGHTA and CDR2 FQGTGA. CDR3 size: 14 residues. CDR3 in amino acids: CASSSSGGVDEQFF. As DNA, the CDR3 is TGTGCCAGCAGCTCAAGCGGGGGAGTGGATGAGCAGTTCTTC.

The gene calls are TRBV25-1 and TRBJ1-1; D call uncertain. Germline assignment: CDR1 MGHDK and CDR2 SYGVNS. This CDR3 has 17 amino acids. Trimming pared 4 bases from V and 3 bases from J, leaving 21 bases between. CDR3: CASSGRAPNGIYTEAFF. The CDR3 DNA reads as TGTGCCAGCAGTGGCCGGGCCCCCAATGGAATTTACACTGAAGCTTTCTTT. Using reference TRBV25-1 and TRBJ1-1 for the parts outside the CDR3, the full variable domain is EADIYQTPRYLVIGTGKKITLECSQTMGHDKMYWYQQDPGMELHLIHYSYGVNSTEKGDLSSESTVSRIRTEHFPLTLESARPSHTSQYLCASSGRAPNGIYTEAFFGQGTRLTVV.

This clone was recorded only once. The DNA for the CDR3 is TGTGCCAGCAGCTTTCCTGGGACTTTCTATTTGAGTGAAAAACTGTTTTTT. Translation gives CASSFPGTFYLSEKLFF. This chain uses TRBV7-9 with TRBJ1-4; D perhaps matches TRBD1 (5 bases). CDR3 size: 17 residues. V was pared by 3 bases and J by 7 bases, with 21 bases between. Germline loops: CDR1 SEHNR, CDR2 FQNEAQ (reference sequence).

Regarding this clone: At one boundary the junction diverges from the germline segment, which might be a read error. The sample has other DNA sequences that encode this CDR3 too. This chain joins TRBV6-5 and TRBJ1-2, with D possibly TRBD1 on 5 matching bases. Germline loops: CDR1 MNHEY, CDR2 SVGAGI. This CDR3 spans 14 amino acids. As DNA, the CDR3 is TGTGCCAGCAGTTACTCCGAGGGGTATTATGGCTACACCTTT. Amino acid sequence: CASSYSEGYYGYTF.

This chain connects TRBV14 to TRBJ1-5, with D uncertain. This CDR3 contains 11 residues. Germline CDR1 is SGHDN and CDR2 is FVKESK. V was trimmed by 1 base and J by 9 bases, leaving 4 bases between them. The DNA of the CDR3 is TGTGCCAGCAGCCAAGTCACGCCCCAGCATTTT. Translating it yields CASSQVTPQHF.

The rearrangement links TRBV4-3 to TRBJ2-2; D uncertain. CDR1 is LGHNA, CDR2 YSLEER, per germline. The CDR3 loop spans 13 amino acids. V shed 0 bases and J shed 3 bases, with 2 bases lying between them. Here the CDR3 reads CASSQEDTGELFF. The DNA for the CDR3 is TGCGCCAGCAGCCAAGAGGACACCGGGGAGCTGTTTTTT.

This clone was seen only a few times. CDR3 coding DNA: TGCAGTGCTAGTAGGCCAGATACGCAGTATTTT. Its translation: CSASRPDTQYF. The rearrangement joins TRBV20-1 to TRBJ2-3; D is ambiguous. Trimming removed 3 bases from V and 4 bases from J, with 5 bases in between. The CDR3 consists of 11 residues. The germline V gene encodes CDR1 DFQATT and CDR2 SNEGSKA (reference sequence).

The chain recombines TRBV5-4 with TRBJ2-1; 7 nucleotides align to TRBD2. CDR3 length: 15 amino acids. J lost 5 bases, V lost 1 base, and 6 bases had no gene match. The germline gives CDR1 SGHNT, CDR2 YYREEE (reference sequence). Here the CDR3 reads CASSLSGGGNNEQFF. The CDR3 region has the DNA TGTGCCAGCAGCTTGAGTGGGGGGGGTAACAATGAGCAGTTCTTC.

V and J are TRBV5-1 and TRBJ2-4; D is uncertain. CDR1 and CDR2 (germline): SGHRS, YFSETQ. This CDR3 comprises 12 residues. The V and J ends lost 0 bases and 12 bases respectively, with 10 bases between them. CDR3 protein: CASSLAEIPQYF. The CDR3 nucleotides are TGCGCCAGCAGCTTGGCCGAGATCCCTCAGTACTTC.

CDR3 nucleotides: TGTGCCAGCAGCTTGGCTGGTGGGAGCTACACCTTC. Protein: CASSLAGGSYTF. This sequence joins TRBV5-6 and TRBJ1-2; D is uncertain. The germline V gene has CDR1 SGHDT and CDR2 YYEEEE. CDR3 length: 12 residues. V lost 0 bases, J lost 9 bases, and 9 bases lay in between.

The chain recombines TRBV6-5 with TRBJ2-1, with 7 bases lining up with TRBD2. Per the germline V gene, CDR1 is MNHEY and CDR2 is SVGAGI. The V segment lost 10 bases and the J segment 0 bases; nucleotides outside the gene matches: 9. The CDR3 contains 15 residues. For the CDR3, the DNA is TGTGCCACCCTACCGCGGGGGTCCTCCTACAATGAGCAGTTCTTC. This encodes CATLPRGSSYNEQFF.